This TCR beta chain appears in the sequencing data of a study of cytomegalovirus exposure and HLA in healthy donors. The table lists this clone with a count of one. It was with 60 Vbeta and 13 Jbeta primers that the PCR ran. Produced via immunoSEQ multiplex PCR; TCRdb's table is partial and in-frame only. The sample includes about 140,000 clones, 70% to 85% seen only once; the top ten take roughly 1.4%. The TCR sequence derives from a man aged 25-45 years in good health and CMV-seropositive. The sample was PBMCs.

The DNA of the CDR3 is TGTGCCAGCAGCCTCCAGGGGTGGAACACTGAAGCTTTCTTT. This gives the protein CASSLQGWNTEAFF. This sequence joins TRBV9 and TRBJ1-1; D is possibly TRBD1 (6 bases). V was clipped by 4 bases and J by 1 base, with 11 bases between them. CDR3 size: 14 residues. The germline CDR1 and CDR2 sequences are SGDLS and YYNGEE.